This record looks at one T cell receptor (beta chain) sequence and its context. This clonotype was seen ten or more times. Which antigen it targets is not known. No clone much larger than this one lies a single base away; base qualities are absent. The method was RT-PCR. These reads were obtained on an Illumina HiSeq 2500. TCRdb reanalyzed the raw reads on its own, using fastp at Q25 for trimming and MiXCR for clone calling, and kept in-frame beta chains. Each entry merges the rows of one CDR3 protein and shows their most common DNA and genes. The sample records approximately 530,000 distinct CDR3 sequences, 6.5% to 8% of which are singletons. Together, the top ten hold under 15% of the sample. This record comes from a study of response to subunit inactivated influenza vaccine (dated by TCRdb to the late 2010s). For the wider study: Deep quantitative T cell receptor repertoire profiling was used in the study to track responses to a trivalent subunit inactivated influenza vaccine.

The full study reports these points: According to the authors, only a limited number of new T cells may be recruited by each seasonal influenza vaccination.

CDR1 and CDR2 are drawn from the germline V gene: SGDLS, YYNGEE. The CDR3 contains 14 residues, cysteine and phenylalanine counted. Left in the record is the CDR3 DNA by itself, 42 bases read in frame from the first base. V is trimmed back by 6 bases and J by 5 bases, and the junction contains 8 bases that no gene match accounts for. The chain joins TRBV9 to TRBJ2-1, and 7 bases in between align with TRBD1. This receptor was obtained from a man between 45 and 75 years old who received an inactivated influenza vaccine. Donor details come from another sample of the same person, matched by shared clones. The source material was PBMCs from blood, sampled 23 to 25 months after vaccination. The DNA is as follows: TGTGCCAGCACCCCGCCCGGGACAGACAATGAGCAGTTCTTC. It encodes CASTPPGTDNEQFF. The full variable domain, with segments outside the CDR3 supplied by the reference TRBV9 and TRBJ2-1 proteins, appears as DSGVTQTPKHLITATGQRVTLRCSPRSGDLSVYWYQQSLDQGLQFLIQYYNGEERAKGNILERFSAQQFPDLHSELNLSSLELGDSALYFCASTPPGTDNEQFFGPGTRLTVL.